Presented here are 10 T cell receptor beta chains from one specimen sequenced in a study of human T cells and chemical hapten exposure (dated by TCRdb to the early 2020s). The time point label of this sample denotes: patch test 1, 2 weeks after DPC sensitization. In light of the paper, this sample's treatment or condition label describes: therapeutic diphenylcyclopropenone sensitization with weekly scalp DPC. Library creation used RACE. The sequencing machine was a NextSeq 500. In-frame beta chains were kept once TCRdb had trimmed the public reads at Q25 with fastp and called clones with MiXCR. Records with the same CDR3 protein are collapsed into one entry carrying the most frequent genes and DNA. The sample includes around 120,000 distinct CDR3 sequences, with roughly 9.6% observed a single time. 3% to 4% of the sample goes to the ten largest clones. The sample was whole blood, taken in connection with sensitization to the hapten diphenylcyclopropenone (DPC). The receptors were sampled from a woman aged 40 to 50 with alopecia areata. Some clones in this sample may be carry-over from other donors' samples.

With respect to this clonotype: Sequence at one end of the junction differs from germline and may be a read error. The V call is TRBV3-1, the J call TRBJ2-7; D remains ambiguous. CDR3 size: 12 residues. CDR1 and CDR2 from the germline V gene are LGHDT and YNNKEL (reference sequence). The CDR3 DNA sequence: TGTGCCAGCAGCCGCGTTACGGACGATCAGTACTTC. Amino acid sequence: CASSRVTDDQYF.

Regarding this clonotype: The junction differs from germline at one of its ends, possibly a read error. The gene calls are TRBV7-2 and TRBJ2-4; possibly TRBD2 for D (5 bases). The CDR3 sequence is 14 residues long. The germline gives CDR1 SGHTA, CDR2 FQGNSA. Here the CDR3 reads CASSPQRAKKIQYF. Here the CDR3 DNA reads TGTGCCAGCAGCCCCCAGAGGGCTAAAAAAATTCAGTACTTC.

This clonotype has just a few counts. The V and J genes are TRBV7-9 and TRBJ2-7; TRBD2 might be the D (7 bases). This CDR3 is 13 amino acids long. The V gene lost 7 bases and the J gene lost 1 base, with 11 bases spanning the gap. Germline V gene data show CDR1 as SEHNR and CDR2 as FQNEAQ (reference sequence). Here the CDR3 reads CASTRGASYEQYF. CDR3 DNA: TGTGCCAGCACCCGGGGGGCGTCCTACGAGCAGTACTTC.

J is TRBJ2-5 and V is TRBV5-1, with 11 nucleotides matching TRBD2. Trimming cost V 3 bases and J 4 bases; bases outside gene matches: 2. The CDR3 has 14 amino acids. Germline V gives CDR1 SGHRS, CDR2 YFSETQ. The CDR3 coding sequence is TGCGCCAGCAGCTCGACTAGCGGGATAGAGACCCAGTACTTC. Its translation: CASSSTSGIETQYF.

This clonotype came up many times. This chain links TRBV19 with TRBJ2-3, with TRBD2 as a possible D gene (6 bases). The CDR3 loop spans 15 amino acids. CDR1 is LNHDA, CDR2 SQIVND, per germline (reference sequence). With 1 base removed from V and 4 bases from J, the gap between germline ends came to 12 bases. The CDR3 nucleotides are TGTGCCAGTAGTATAGCGGGAGCAGGTGCAGATACGCAGTATTTT. This gives the protein CASSIAGAGADTQYF.

Ten or more counts support this clonotype. This rearrangement joins TRBV7-2 to TRBJ2-4; TRBD1 might be the D (5 bases). The V and J ends lost 4 bases and 0 bases respectively, with 13 bases between them. Germline CDR1 and CDR2: SGHTA and FQGNSA. CDR3 length: 16 residues. The CDR3 protein is CASSSQGRIAKNIQYF. Written as DNA, the CDR3 is TGTGCCAGCAGCTCTCAGGGTCGTATAGCCAAAAACATTCAGTACTTC. Combining the CDR3 with reference TRBV7-2 and TRBJ2-4 gives the whole variable domain GAGVSQSPSNKVTEKGKDVELRCDPISGHTALYWYRQSLGQGLEFLIYFQGNSAPDKSGLPSDRFSAERTGGSVSTLTIQRTQQEDSAVYLCASSSQGRIAKNIQYFGAGTRLSVL.

The table lists this clonotype with a few counts. The V gene is TRBV5-4, the J gene TRBJ1-6; D perhaps matches TRBD1 (6 bases). The CDR3 sequence is 15 residues long. The germline V and J ends were trimmed by 3 bases and 6 bases, with 13 bases remaining between them. The germline V gene encodes CDR1 SGHNT and CDR2 YYREEE (reference sequence). DNA of the CDR3: TGTGCCAGCAGCTGGGGGCAGTTCTCTAATTCACCCCTCCACTTT. Translated: CASSWGQFSNSPLHF.

This clonotype has at least ten counts. The chain uses TRBV11-3 and TRBJ2-3, with TRBD1 identical over 9 bases. The CDR3 spans 15 residues. V was pared by 5 bases and J by 6 bases, with 9 bases of the junction left unmatched. Per the germline V gene, CDR1 is SGHNT and CDR2 is YENEEA. The CDR3 region is CASSPPGQGVDTQYF. DNA of the CDR3: TGTGCCAGCAGCCCACCGGGACAGGGAGTGGATACGCAGTATTTT.

This clonotype was seen repeatedly, ten times or more. The rearrangement links TRBV18 to TRBJ1-1; D remains ambiguous. Trimming left V 9 bases short and J 4 bases short, with 21 bases between. Germline-derived CDR1 and CDR2 are KGHSH and LQKENI. The CDR3 runs 15 residues. CDR3 coding DNA: TGTGCCAGTGGTCTCCAAGGGAAAGAAGTCACTGAAGCTTTCTTT. It specifies CASGLQGKEVTEAFF.

This chain connects TRBV18 to TRBJ1-2, with TRBD1 identical over 10 bases. The V segment lost 3 bases and the J segment 1 base; nucleotides outside the gene matches: 2. Looked up from germline, CDR1 is KGHSH and CDR2 is LQKENI. The CDR3 covers 15 residues. The CDR3 here is CASSPGQGDNYGYTF. As DNA, the CDR3 is TGTGCCAGCTCACCCGGACAGGGGGATAACTATGGCTACACCTTC.